The clone carrying this T cell receptor beta chain was recorded a few times. The treatment here: oral pan-JAK inhibitor, 5-10 mg twice daily. The sequencing template was cDNA reverse transcribed from extracted RNA. Assay used: immunoSEQ multiplex PCR; TCRdb lists only in-frame clones, some missing. The table lists 80,000 to 95,000 clones, 44% of them singletons, with 18% in the top ten. This sample is part of a study of CD8+ T cells in alopecia areata. Deletions cut 1 base from V and 4 bases from J, with 10 bases between. Germline V CDR1 and CDR2: SEHNR, FQNEAQ (reference sequence). The CDR3 runs 14 residues.

This receptor was identified in a human donor with alopecia areata. The input for sequencing was CD8+ T cells sorted from blood, taken at week 24, from a patient treated with tofacitinib. The gene calls are TRBV7-9 and TRBJ1-1, with D unclear. The CDR3 region is CASSLEGSGTEAFF. CDR3 nucleotide sequence: TGTGCCAGCAGCTTAGAGGGATCGGGCACTGAAGCTTTCTTT. Together with reference TRBV7-9 and TRBJ1-1, the CDR3 gives the full variable domain: DTGVSQNPRHKITKRGQNVTFRCDPISEHNRLYWYRQTLGQGPEFLTYFQNEAQLEKSRLLSDRFSAERPKGSFSTLEIQRTEQGDSAMYLCASSLEGSGTEAFFGQGTRLTVV.